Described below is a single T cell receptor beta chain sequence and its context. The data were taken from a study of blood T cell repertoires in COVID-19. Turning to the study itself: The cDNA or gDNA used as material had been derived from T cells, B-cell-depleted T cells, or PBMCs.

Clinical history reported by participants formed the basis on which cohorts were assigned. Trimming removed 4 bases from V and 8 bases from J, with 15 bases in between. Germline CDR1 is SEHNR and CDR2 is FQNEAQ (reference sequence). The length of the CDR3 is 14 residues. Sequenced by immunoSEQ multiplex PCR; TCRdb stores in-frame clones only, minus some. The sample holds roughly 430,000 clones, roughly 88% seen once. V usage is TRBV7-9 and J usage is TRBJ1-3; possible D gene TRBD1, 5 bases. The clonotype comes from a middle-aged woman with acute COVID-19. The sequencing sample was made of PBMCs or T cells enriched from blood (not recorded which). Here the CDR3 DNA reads TGTGCCAGCAGCTCACCAACGGGGGATGACACCATATATTTT. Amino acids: CASSSPTGDDTIYF.